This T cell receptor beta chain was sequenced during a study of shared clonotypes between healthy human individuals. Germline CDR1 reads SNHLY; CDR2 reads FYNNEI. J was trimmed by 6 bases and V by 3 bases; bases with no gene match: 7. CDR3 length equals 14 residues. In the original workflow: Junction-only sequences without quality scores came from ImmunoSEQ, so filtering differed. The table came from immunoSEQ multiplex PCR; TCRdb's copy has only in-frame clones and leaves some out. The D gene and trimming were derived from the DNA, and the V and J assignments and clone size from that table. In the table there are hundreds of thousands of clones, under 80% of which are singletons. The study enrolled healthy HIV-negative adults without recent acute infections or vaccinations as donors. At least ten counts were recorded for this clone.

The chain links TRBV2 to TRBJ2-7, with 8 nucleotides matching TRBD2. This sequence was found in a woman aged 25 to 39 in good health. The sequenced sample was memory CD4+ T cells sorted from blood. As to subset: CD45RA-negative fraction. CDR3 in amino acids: CASSEGLEISEQYF. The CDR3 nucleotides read TGTGCCAGCAGTGAGGGACTAGAAATTTCCGAGCAGTACTTC.